This T cell receptor beta chain was retrieved from a study of blood T cell repertoires in COVID-19 (dated by TCRdb to about 2020). With respect to the entire study: Samples covering the acute and convalescent phases of COVID-19 were provided by collaborators in the United States, Italy and Spain. The material from the prospective study consisted of cDNA or gDNA derived from T cells, B-cell-depleted T cells, or PBMCs. Deeply sampled blood TCRbeta repertoires from subjects exposed to, actively infected with, or recovered from COVID-19 were included in the dataset. A freely available public database, intended as a resource for researchers studying the immune response to SARS-CoV-2, is where the repertoires were released. The samples were drawn from the first 160 participants of the ongoing ImmuneRACE study and from 1,254 subjects provided by 6 global collaborators. Nearly every sample came with metadata listing a de-identified subject ID, COVID-19 status, age in years and sex. HLA class I and class II types, where available, came from metadata supplied by the sample provider rather than from assay-based typing. The paper as a whole reports these results and caveats: The quantity of clinical and demographic metadata differed by source and by participant and was supplied without curation.

The immunoSEQ Assay, a bias-controlled multiplex PCR, was used to amplify TCRbeta CDR3 regions from genomic DNA. Concerning the study's data processing: The number of nucleated cells in each sample was estimated by amplification of reference gene primers within the assay. To quantify the absolute abundance of each unique TCRbeta CDR3 rearrangement, sequence reads were collapsed and filtered. Productive Simpson clonality was computed per sample as the square root of Simpson's diversity index over productive rearrangements. Here the immuneACCESS table is served through TCRdb, limited to in-frame sequences with V and J called. Missing clones are a known gap in these copies; in checked studies unresolved V genes cover under half, and the rest lacks a known reason. V and J calls and clone size are copied from that table; D and trimming were computed from the DNA. The sample table holds hundreds of thousands of clones, of which about four fifths were seen once. Of the sample, around 7.5% is held by the ten largest clones.

In Seattle, one collaborating source enrolled patients while the infection was active and tracked those patients longitudinally over the course of disease. Whole blood was collected in K2EDTA tubes by collaborating institutions according to the institutions' own protocols. For TCRbeta analysis, collaborator samples were shipped as frozen whole blood, as isolated PBMCs, or as DNA extracted from either sample type. Taken from cysteine to phenylalanine, the CDR3 has 14 residues. Just the 42-base CDR3 DNA is kept, in frame starting at base 1. The germline V end is reduced by 4 bases and the J end by 7 bases; junction bases left unmatched: 5. CDR1 SGHDT and CDR2 YYEEEE are derived from the germline V gene. Note on this clone: This clone's antigen is unknown. Per-base qualities were not stored, and no clone one base away is much larger.

The rearranged segments are TRBV5-6 and TRBJ2-1, with 10 middle bases fitting TRBD2. Sequencing input: peripheral blood. The clonotype originates from an elderly woman with COVID-19, enrolled during active disease. The CDR3 is CASSIPSGSNEQFF. The DNA sequence is TGTGCCAGCAGCATCCCTAGCGGGAGTAATGAGCAGTTCTTC.